This entry lists 10 T cell receptor beta chains sequenced from one sample in a study of beta chain features in type 1 diabetes. Study conclusions and caveats: Moderate but significant shortening of TCRB CDR3s was recorded in all four CD4+ subsets from Type 1 diabetes patients.

No antigens are known for them. All of the isolated RNA was reverse transcribed, so expressed TCRB transcripts were sequenced. TCRdb's table, derived via immunoSEQ multiplex PCR, lists solely in-frame clones and lacks some. Among about 650,000 clones, around 12% were seen once, and the ten largest hold more than 0.1%. Sequenced sample: naive CD4+ T cells from blood. These receptors were obtained from a man aged 30 to 39 with type 1 diabetes.

This clone was seen a handful of times. The chain is built from TRBV6-5 and TRBJ1-2; the match to TRBD1 covers 7 bases. This CDR3 comprises 12 residues. V lost 5 bases and J lost 8; bases outside the gene matches: 5. The germline V gene encodes CDR1 MNHEY and CDR2 SVGAGI. CDR3 nucleotide sequence: TGTGCCAGCAGTCGACAGGGTGGAGGCTACACCTTC. This translates into CASSRQGGGYTF.

A few counts support this clone. V usage is TRBV4-2 and J usage is TRBJ2-7, with D unclear. The germline V gene encodes CDR1 LGHNA and CDR2 YNFKEQ. The length of the CDR3 is 17 residues. V shed 1 base and J shed 0 bases, with 16 bases lying between them. CDR3 coding DNA: TGTGCCAGCAGCCAAGGCTCTATCACCGGCAACTCCTACGAGCAGTACTTC. Its protein product is CASSQGSITGNSYEQYF.

The table lists this clone with a few counts. J is TRBJ1-2 and V is TRBV9; 10 nucleotides line up with TRBD1. The germline V gene encodes CDR1 SGDLS and CDR2 YYNGEE. The CDR3 runs 16 residues. With V trimmed by 4 bases and J by 3 bases, 9 bases remained unmatched. CDR3 coding DNA: TGTGCCAGCAGCCTCCGTGGGACAGGGGAGGACTATGGCTACACCTTC. It codes for CASSLRGTGEDYGYTF. Full variable domain (rest looked up from reference TRBV9 and TRBJ1-2): DSGVTQTPKHLITATGQRVTLRCSPRSGDLSVYWYQQSLDQGLQFLIQYYNGEERAKGNILERFSAQQFPDLHSELNLSSLELGDSALYFCASSLRGTGEDYGYTFGSGTRLTVV.

The J gene is TRBJ2-2, the V gene TRBV5-1, with D hard to call. Trimming left V 2 bases short and J 4 bases short, with 9 bases between. CDR1 is SGHRS and CDR2 is YFSETQ in the germline V gene. This CDR3 comprises 14 residues. The CDR3 sequence is CASSFGRPTGELFF. In DNA, the CDR3 is TGCGCCAGCAGCTTCGGCAGGCCCACCGGGGAGCTGTTTTTT.

This chain connects TRBV4-3 to TRBJ1-6; TRBD1 matches at 7 bases. Looked up from germline, CDR1 is LGHNA and CDR2 is YSLEER. The V gene end was trimmed by 0 bases and the J gene end by 9 bases; junction bases not matched to a gene: 5. There are 15 residues in the CDR3. The CDR3 is CASSQDAGGRSPLHF. In DNA form, the CDR3 reads TGCGCCAGCAGCCAAGATGCAGGGGGGCGTTCACCCCTCCACTTT.

Only a few counts were recorded for this clone. The chain recombines TRBV5-4 with TRBJ2-3, with D perhaps matching TRBD1 (7 bases). The CDR3 loop spans 15 amino acids. V lost 5 bases and J lost 2, with 15 bases in between. The germline V gene encodes CDR1 SGHNT and CDR2 YYREEE (reference sequence). The CDR3 is CASRRDSSYTDTQYF. CDR3 DNA: TGTGCCAGCAGGCGGGACAGCTCATACACAGATACGCAGTATTTT.

The V and J genes are TRBV28 and TRBJ2-2, with D unclear. The CDR3 totals 15 residues. The germline CDR1 and CDR2 sequences are MDHEN and SYDVKM. The germline V and J ends were trimmed by 5 bases and 4 bases, with 14 bases remaining between them. CDR3 nucleotide sequence: TGTGCCAGCAGTACGCGACCAGTCGCCACCGGGGAGCTGTTTTTT. This sequence encodes CASSTRPVATGELFF.

This chain connects TRBV5-1 to TRBJ1-1, with D perhaps matching TRBD1 (5 bases). The germline V and J ends were trimmed by 6 bases and 0 bases, with 15 bases remaining between them. Germline CDR1 and CDR2: SGHRS and YFSETQ. This CDR3 has 15 residues. The CDR3 loop reads CASTGAREMNTEAFF. CDR3 nucleotides: TGCGCCAGCACAGGCGCCAGGGAAATGAACACTGAAGCTTTCTTT. The full variable domain, in which reference TRBV5-1 and TRBJ1-1 provide the parts outside the CDR3, is KAGVTQTPRYLIKTRGQQVTLSCSPISGHRSVSWYQQTPGQGLQFLFEYFSETQRNKGNFPGRFSGRQFSNSRSEMNVSTLELGDSALYLCASTGAREMNTEAFFGQGTRLTVV.

This clone was seen only a few times. The same CDR3 arises from other DNA sequences in this sample as well. V usage is TRBV29-1 and J usage is TRBJ1-5; 10 positions agree with TRBD1. The CDR3 contains 13 residues. Looked up from germline, CDR1 is SQVTM and CDR2 is ANQGSEA. The V and J ends lost 6 bases and 6 bases, in that order; junction bases with no gene match: 5. The CDR3 is CSVGQGDGQPQHF. The CDR3 DNA follows: TGCAGCGTCGGACAGGGGGACGGTCAGCCCCAGCATTTT.

This chain joins TRBV5-6 and TRBJ1-5, with a tentative D call TRBD1 (5 bases). The CDR3 runs 15 residues. Deletions cut 0 bases from V and 7 bases from J, with 14 bases between. From germline, CDR1 is SGHDT and CDR2 YYEEEE. The CDR3 DNA sequence: TGTGCCAGCAGCTTGGCCAGGGACGAGGGCCAGCCCCAGCATTTT. This gives the protein CASSLARDEGQPQHF.